These 16 T cell receptor beta chains were all obtained from the same sample, sequenced in a study of T cell repertoires in cytomegalovirus infection. TCRdb itself ran the reads through MiXCR, one entry per CDR3 protein. The table has around 540,000 distinct CDR3 sequences, about 33% seen once. The antigens these receptors bind are not known. The sample here was cultured PBMCs, taken from culture after CMV antigen stimulation. All receptors derive from a human donor in good health (CMV status not recorded). Some clones in this sample may be carry-over from other donors' samples.

The chain recombines TRBV24-1 with TRBJ2-3; the D gene is possibly TRBD2 (6 bases). CDR3 size: 13 residues. Per the germline V gene, CDR1 is KGHDR and CDR2 is SFDVKD. V lost 7 bases, J lost 2 bases, and 9 bases lay in between. The chain's CDR3 is CATRAGYTDTQYF. The CDR3 DNA sequence: TGTGCCACCAGGGCGGGGTACACAGATACGCAGTATTTT.

The rearrangement links TRBV6-5 to TRBJ2-1; 12 bases map to TRBD2. This CDR3 contains 17 residues. V was clipped by 4 bases and J by 3 bases; unmatched bases: 7. Germline assignment: CDR1 MNHEY and CDR2 SVGAGI. The CDR3 DNA reads as TGTGCCAGCAGTTCTCTGACTAGCGGGAGCAGCTACAATGAGCAGTTCTTC. Amino acid sequence: CASSSLTSGSSYNEQFF.

This clonotype has a count of ten or more. The chain is built from TRBV7-2 and TRBJ1-1; D not resolved. Between the trimmed V and J ends, which lost 1 base and 0 bases, there was a span of 3 bases. CDR1 is SGHTA and CDR2 is FQGNSA in the germline V gene. The CDR3 runs 13 residues. In nucleotides, the CDR3 is TGTGCCAGCAGCTTAGTTTTGAACACTGAAGCTTTCTTT. Its translation: CASSLVLNTEAFF.

CDR3 region: CASSLARTNTEAFF. In DNA form, the CDR3 reads TGTGCCAGCAGTTTAGCCAGAACGAACACTGAAGCTTTCTTT. This chain connects TRBV12-3 or TRBV12-4 to TRBJ1-1; no firm D call. The CDR3 runs 14 residues. V was clipped by 0 bases and J by 1 base, with 6 bases between them.

The chain is built from TRBV7-2 and TRBJ2-1; 11 nucleotides align to TRBD2. Looked up from germline, CDR1 is SGHTA and CDR2 is FQGNSA. The CDR3 is made up of 16 amino acids. V shed 5 bases and J 3 bases; nucleotides not matched to a gene: 6. The CDR3 loop is CASSHRLAGSYNEQFF. The CDR3 DNA is TGTGCCAGCAGCCACAGACTAGCGGGGAGCTACAATGAGCAGTTCTTC. Looking up the rest from reference TRBV7-2 and TRBJ2-1 gives the full variable domain: GAGVSQSPSNKVTEKGKDVELRCDPISGHTALYWYRQSLGQGLEFLIYFQGNSAPDKSGLPSDRFSAERTGGSVSTLTIQRTQQEDSAVYLCASSHRLAGSYNEQFFGPGTRLTVL.

This clonotype occurred a few times. The V call is TRBV25-1, the J call TRBJ1-1; the D is unclear. This CDR3 region has 14 residues. Germline values: CDR1 MGHDK, CDR2 SYGVNS. Deletions cut 1 base from V and 4 bases from J, with 10 bases between. In nucleotides, the CDR3 is TGTGCCAGCAGTGAATCGGGAAGGGTCACTGAAGCTTTCTTT. Amino acids: CASSESGRVTEAFF.

This clonotype has ten or more counts. V gene TRBV6-1 combines with J gene TRBJ2-3; 12 positions agree with TRBD2. With V trimmed by 5 bases and J by 3 bases, 6 bases remained unmatched. There are 16 residues in the CDR3. Per germline, CDR1 MNHNS and CDR2 SASEGT. CDR3 sequence (DNA): TGTGCCAGCAGTAAACTTACTAGCGGGAGGACAGATACGCAGTATTTT. This sequence encodes CASSKLTSGRTDTQYF.

This clonotype was observed a handful of times. The V and J genes are TRBV6-5 and TRBJ2-3; TRBD1 might be the D (7 bases). CDR3 size: 14 residues. CDR1 is MNHEY and CDR2 is SVGAGI in the germline V gene. V gave up 7 bases and J gave up 5 bases, with 16 bases separating them. The CDR3 sequence: CASITRQGGDTQYF. The CDR3 bases are TGTGCCAGCATCACAAGGCAGGGGGGAGATACGCAGTATTTT.

V usage is TRBV15 and J usage is TRBJ1-5, with 8 bases aligning to TRBD1. Trimming cost V 1 base and J 6 bases; bases outside gene matches: 2. The CDR3 extends over 14 amino acids. CDR1 is LNHNV, CDR2 YYDKDF, per germline (reference sequence). The CDR3 bases are TGTGCCACCAGCAGAGGGACAGGGATTCAGCCCCAGCATTTT. It yields the protein CATSRGTGIQPQHF.

This clonotype was counted ten times or more. The chain carries TRBV11-2 and TRBJ2-3, with 7 bases matching TRBD2. The CDR3 spans 16 residues. From germline, CDR1 is SGHAT and CDR2 FQNNGV. J was trimmed by 3 bases and V by 5 bases; bases with no gene match: 11. CDR3 protein: CASSRVERGRTDTQYF. CDR3 nucleotides: TGTGCCAGCAGCCGGGTTGAGCGGGGACGTACAGATACGCAGTATTTT.

This clonotype was picked up a small number of times. The V call is TRBV4-3, the J call TRBJ2-7; 9 nucleotides agree with TRBD2. The V gene end was trimmed by 0 bases and the J gene end by 5 bases; junction bases not matched to a gene: 2. CDR1 is LGHNA, CDR2 YSLEER, per germline. The CDR3 has 14 residues. This CDR3 is CASSQEASGDEQYV. The CDR3 bases are TGCGCCAGCAGCCAAGAGGCTAGCGGGGACGAGCAGTACGTC.

CDR3 nucleotides: TGTGCCAGCAGCACGCCGGGACAGAGAAAGAATGAGCAGTTCTTC. Its translation is CASSTPGQRKNEQFF. V is TRBV5-4 and J is TRBJ2-1; 7 nucleotides line up with TRBD1. CDR3 length equals 15 residues. CDR1 is SGHNT and CDR2 is YYREEE in the germline V gene (reference sequence). J was trimmed by 7 bases and V by 4 bases; bases with no gene match: 11. The variable domain in full, completed from reference TRBV5-4 and TRBJ2-1, reads ETGVTQSPTHLIKTRGQQVTLRCSSQSGHNTVSWYQQALGQGPQFIFQYYREEENGRGNFPPRFSGLQFPNYSSELNVNALELDDSALYLCASSTPGQRKNEQFFGPGTRLTVL.

This clonotype was picked up many times. The chain employs TRBV7-2 and TRBJ2-1; D uncertain. V was shortened by 5 bases and J by 6 bases, with 5 bases between the two germline ends. The germline CDR1 and CDR2 sequences are SGHTA and FQGNSA. The CDR3 covers 11 residues. The CDR3 is CASSPRNEQFF. The CDR3 DNA is TGTGCCAGCAGCCCCCGCAATGAGCAGTTCTTC.

This clonotype was seen repeatedly, ten times or more. The rearrangement joins TRBV7-2 to TRBJ1-6; D call uncertain. This CDR3 spans 14 amino acids. Trimming stripped 1 base from V and 7 bases from J, with 8 bases between. Germline CDR1 is SGHTA and CDR2 is FQGNSA. DNA of the CDR3: TGTGCCAGCAGCTTAGGTACCCCCAATTCACCCCTCCACTTT. It is translated as CASSLGTPNSPLHF.

This clonotype was observed a single time. The chain recombines TRBV10-3 with TRBJ2-6; D tentatively fits TRBD1 or TRBD2 (5 bases each). V lost 6 bases and J 0 bases, leaving 9 bases between the germline ends. Germline CDR1 and CDR2: ENHRY and SYGVKD. The CDR3 sequence is 15 residues long. The DNA of the CDR3 is TGTGCCATCAGGGACGGGACCTCTGGGGCCAACGTCCTGACTTTC. Protein sequence: CAIRDGTSGANVLTF.

As for this clonotype: The CDR3 end shows no conserved phenylalanine or tryptophan, and so a read error is likely. V usage is TRBV7-8 and J usage is TRBJ2-1, with TRBD2 matching 7 bases. The CDR3 length is 16 residues. V gave up 5 bases and J gave up 5 bases; unmatched junction bases: 12. The germline V gene has CDR1 SGHVS and CDR2 FQNEAQ. In DNA form, the CDR3 reads TGTGCCAGCAGCGTAGGTTGGCAGGGAGGGGACAATGAGCAGTTCGTC. Translated: CASSVGWQGGDNEQFV.